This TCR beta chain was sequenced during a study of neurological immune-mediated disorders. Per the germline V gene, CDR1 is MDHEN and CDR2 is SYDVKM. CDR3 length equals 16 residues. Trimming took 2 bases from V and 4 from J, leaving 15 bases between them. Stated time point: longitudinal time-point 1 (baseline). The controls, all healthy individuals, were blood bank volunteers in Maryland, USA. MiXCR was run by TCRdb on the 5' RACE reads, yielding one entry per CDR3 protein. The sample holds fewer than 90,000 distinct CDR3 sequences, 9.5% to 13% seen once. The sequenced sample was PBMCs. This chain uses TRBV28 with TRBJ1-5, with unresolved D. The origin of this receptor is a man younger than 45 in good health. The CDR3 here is CASSLSSGVGNQPQHF. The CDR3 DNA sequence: TGTGCCAGCAGTTTAAGTTCCGGGGTGGGAAATCAGCCCCAGCATTTT.